This T cell receptor beta chain was obtained from a study of cytomegalovirus exposure and HLA in healthy donors (dated 2017 in TCRdb). Regarding the research as a whole: An earlier analysis of several hundred of the donors reported 250 to 300 Gb of sequence data and approximately 120 million unique TCR beta sequences obtained from about 200 million T cells. About 280 gigabases of sequencing data and 70 million to 95 million unique TCR sequences made up an early release that covered roughly 670 HLA-typed donors. Among the approximately 400 genotyped donors, under 90% belonged to the genetic ancestry cluster associated with self-reported Caucasian donors. The study aimed to test whether signatures of past pathogen exposure could be identified by cataloging public T cell receptors. The study profiled the T cell repertoires of more than 500 subjects by immunosequencing and related them to cytomegalovirus serostatus. A separate validation cohort of 100 to 150 different subjects was used in addition to the approximately 610-subject first cohort. To predict cytomegalovirus infection status, the study combined high-throughput TCR immunosequencing, statistical association of individual TCRs with disease status, and machine learning. In a later analysis, previously published TCR beta repertoires from 666 donors were re-analyzed and high-resolution HLA genotyping was added so that TCR occurrence patterns could be studied. In the later analysis, no new phenotypic data were used to find candidate immune exposures; instead, reliance was placed on TCR beta sequences and their occurrence across donors. An earlier analysis of more than 450 of the donors used high-throughput TCR beta sequencing to judge whether each TCR beta V gene segment behaved as functional or pseudogenic. Alongside the repertoire data, information on donor age, sex, ethnicity and CMV serostatus was compiled. Genome-wide SNP genotypes for about 60% of the roughly 700 donors were used in a later genetic analysis, which treated that subset as a discovery cohort. All discovery cohort repertoires had been generated using a single sequencing platform. HLA typing covered class I and class II loci at four-digit resolution. The number of donors typed differed by locus, with 629-630 for A, B, C, DRB1 and DQB1, more than 500 for DQA1, some 570 for DPA1, and approximately 470 for DPB1. Because of strong linkage in the cohort, roughly five DR-DQ haplotypes were treated as single units for association and clustering. Among about 390 genotyped donors of the cohort, an average of 235,054 unique TCR beta nucleotide sequences were sequenced per donor, around a sixth of them non-productive. General findings and caveats noted by the study authors: When HLA alleles, especially DR and DQ, strongly co-occurred, attributing TCR associations to individual alleles was difficult. The authors suggested that the approach could potentially be generalized to other disease states and immunological phenotypes. A group of highly shared sequence variants was considered likely to be a technical artifact of the sequencing pipeline. In this cohort, only TCR beta chains were sequenced, and detectable features were limited by the absence of alpha or paired-chain data. In an earlier analysis of a few hundred of the donors, most TCR beta V segments were observed in productive rearrangements about 87% or about 30% of the time, broadly matching IMGT annotations. Because the 87-base-pair reads could not distinguish some IMGT-functional V segments, including TRBV6-2 and TRBV6-3, those segments were excluded. Because counts were too low, about 18 rarely observed V segments, including chromosome 9 orphons, were left out of the earlier analysis of over 550 of the donors. Specific HLA alleles were associated with 15,000 to 20,000 TCR beta sequences at a false discovery rate of 0.05 in a later analysis. Linkage disequilibrium might explain the correlated functional status among segregating V segments, but an unknown experimental factor could not be excluded. In a later analysis, several top co-occurrence clusters were reported to appear linked to parvovirus B19, influenza, CMV and Epstein-Barr virus. Sequencing depth was assumed to be roughly uniform across donors in the presence/absence analyses, though that assumption may not hold. The study listed 150 to 200 TCR beta chains as associated with cytomegalovirus. Across donors, most TCR sequences were observed very rarely, whereas some public TCRs were present in many individuals. In a later analysis, TCR association rates were found to vary across HLA loci, with the most associated TCRs seen for DRB1 alleles and the fewest for HLA-C alleles. A further reported finding was that TCR beta sequences accurately predicted the HLA-A and HLA-B alleles for most subjects in the first cohort. An association between a missense DCLRE1C variant and V-gene and J-gene trimming of TCR beta chains was found in a later genetic analysis and replicated in an independent cohort. Most CMV-associated TCR beta chains appeared to be HLA-restricted in a later analysis, and the HLA associations seemed to be driven largely by CMV exposure. The classifier was reported to diagnose cytomegalovirus status with high specificity and sensitivity in both the original and validation cohorts. A later genetic analysis reported fewer N-insertions in productive TCRs among donors in an Asian-associated ancestry cluster than the approximately 670-donor mean. For the cohort, immune exposure information was limited to CMV serostatus. In vitro tests confirmed that a few of the cytomegalovirus-associated TCR beta chains recognize cytomegalovirus antigens. Because HLA typing was unavailable for some donors at each locus, only the typed subset was used in association tests. In a later analysis, HLA-associated TCR beta chains were found to be more clonally expanded and to have lower generation probabilities than equally common non-associated chains.

At the junction V is shortened by 8 bases and J by 6 bases, with 23 bases in between. Reading from cysteine to phenylalanine, the CDR3 counts 16 amino acids. Only the CDR3 DNA stays, 48 bases, in frame from base 1. CDR1 and CDR2 (SEHNR, FQNEAQ) derive from the germline V gene (reference sequence). This clone was counted between two and nine times. The antigen this receptor binds is unknown. The input lacks base qualities; no much larger clone sits a single base away. Library preparation employed the immunoSEQ multiplex PCR assay. For the multiplex PCR, a mixture combining 60 forward primers for TCR Vbeta segments and 13 reverse primers for TCR Jbeta segments was used. A multiplex PCR assay on genomic DNA amplified the CDR3 region of rearranged TCR beta genes. Amplified TCR beta libraries were sequenced as 87-base-pair reads on the Illumina HiSeq System. The source study handled its data this way. In a later analysis, around 80 million unique TCR beta chains were counted across the roughly 610 repertoires, and roughly 11 million of these chains were shared by at least two donors. A nearest-neighbor algorithm error-corrected the raw reads and collapsed the reads into unique sequences, merging closely related sequences to remove PCR and sequencing errors. Alignment of CDR3 sequences to IMGT reference sequences was used to assign V, D and J gene segments. For a sequence to be retained, a match of at least six nucleotides was required to both a V gene segment and a J gene segment. A rearrangement counted as productive if the CDR3 had no stop codons and remained in frame with V and J, and every other rearrangement counted as non-productive. CDR3 was defined according to IMGT convention as the region running from the second conserved V-encoded cysteine to the conserved J-encoded phenylalanine. The earlier analysis of about 530 of the donors excluded any sequence lacking an unambiguous match to a single V gene segment. In an earlier analysis of 587 of the donors, V segments were called functional above 56.7% productive rearrangements and were called segregating when the between-donor standard deviation exceeded 5%. A statistical classification framework was built for diagnosing cytomegalovirus status from the catalog of TCR beta chain sequences. In a later analysis, V and J genes were assigned by comparing TCR nucleotide sequences against IMGT/GENE-DB human TR gene sequences. A later analysis assigned CDR3 sequences and most-parsimonious VDJ recombination scenarios with the TCRdist pipeline. A later analysis defined each TCR beta chain by its CDR3 amino acid sequence plus V-gene family, and excluded reads lacking a unique V-gene family. A later analysis removed several hundred highly shared, low-generation-probability nucleotide sequences to deal with suspected cross-contamination and a sequencing artifact. In a later analysis, a clonal expansion index for each public chain was calculated from normalized within-repertoire ranks of inferred template counts. Generation probabilities in a later analysis came from a VDJ recombination model fitted to out-of-frame rearrangements, and those results were checked against IGoR. In a later analysis, TCR-TCR, TCR-HLA and TCR-CMV co-occurrence was scored with hypergeometric tests, and a repertoire-size bias correction was applied to TCR pairs. False discovery rates were estimated in a later analysis by permuting HLA or CMV assignments 20 times. In a later analysis, co-occurring TCRs were grouped using DBSCAN, and TCRdist sequence similarity was added for clustering within HLA-allele-positive subsets. Repertoires with fewer than 30,000 or more than 120,000 public chains, plus five repertoires with anomalous nucleotide sharing, were excluded from co-occurrence clustering. The immuneACCESS repertoire file appears here via TCRdb, limited to in-frame rearrangements. These files lack a portion of the clones; in checked studies, under half of the deficit traces to unresolved V genes, and the cause of the others is not known. Clone size and V and J calls were adopted from that table, with D and trimming inferred from the DNA. The sample table lists about 76,000 clones, 55% to 85% of them with a count of one. The ten top clones hold 11% of the sample.

The cohort was made up of around 720 healthy bone marrow donors. At the time of sampling, every cohort member was nominally healthy, though immune exposures that went unrecorded were likely present. The donor was CMV seropositive and belonged to the group of around 300 seropositive cohort members. Each donor provided a peripheral blood sample, and peripheral blood mononuclear cells were used for TCR beta sequencing. The Qiagen DNeasy Blood Extraction Kit was used to extract genomic DNA from the blood cell samples. The TCR comes from a middle-aged woman in good health and CMV-seropositive. Source material: PBMCs. The chain uses TRBV7-9 and TRBJ2-1, with TRBD1 perhaps the D gene, on 6 matching bases. The encoded CDR3 is CASFRTGTEGGNEQFF. The bases read TGTGCCAGCTTCCGCACTGGGACGGAAGGGGGCAATGAGCAGTTCTTC.